These T cell receptor beta chains were read from a single sample in a study of human versus mouse CDR3 diversity and MHC coevolution. Sequencing used immunoSEQ multiplex PCR; TCRdb keeps in-frame clones, though not all of them. Counted here are about 81,000 clones, 90% to 95% occurring once; the ten biggest clones make up around 1.3%. Material for sequencing was naive CD4+ T cells from blood. The receptors shown here come from a person aged 25 to 75 in good health. CDR3s include the opening cysteine and the closing phenylalanine or tryptophan. A D gene is named only where the DNA matches it firmly. Only part of the rows carry a size: once, few, many, or a class if the clone is expanded.

TRBJ1-1	.	TRBV6-5	.	TGTGCCAGCAGTTACTCGACATTGGGGGGTCGCACTGAAGCTTTCTTT	CASSYSTLGGRTEAFF
TRBJ2-1	.	TRBV7-9	.	TGTGCCAGCAGCTTAAGGGCAGGGGACAATGAGCAGTTCTTC	CASSLRAGDNEQFF
TRBJ1-3	.	TRBV30	.	TGTGCCTGGAGTGTAAGTCGGACAAGCGGAAACACCATATATTTT	CAWSVSRTSGNTIYF
TRBJ2-1	.	TRBV6-5	.	TGTGCCAGCAGTCGCTCGGTGGGCGAGCAGTTCTTC	CASSRSVGEQFF
TRBJ1-2	TRBD1	TRBV5-1	.	TGCGCCAGCAGCCCAGGGGCAGGGGGCGACTATGGCTACACCTTC	CASSPGAGGDYGYTF
TRBJ1-5	.	TRBV30	.	TGTGCCTGGACGTCCTCTCCTAGCAATCAGCCCCAGCATTTT	CAWTSSPSNQPQHF
TRBJ2-7	.	TRBV6-6	.	TGTGCCAGCATGGGGGGAGGCGAGCAGTACTTC	CASMGGGEQYF
TRBJ2-5	TRBD1	TRBV5-5	.	TGTGCCAGCAGCCGTGCACAGGGGATGCAAGAGACCCAGTACTTC	CASSRAQGMQETQYF
TRBJ1-5	.	TRBV5-1	.	TGCGCCAGCAGCTGGGGGCCAATAAGCAATCAGCCCCAGCATTTT	CASSWGPISNQPQHF
TRBJ1-2	TRBD1	TRBV7-2	.	TGTGCCAGCAGCTTAAACTTAGGGACAGTTGGAGCTAACTATGGCTACACCTTC	CASSLNLGTVGANYGYTF
TRBJ2-7	.	TRBV9	.	TGTGCCAGCAGCGTAGGGACAAACCCTCGTGAGCAGTACTTC	CASSVGTNPREQYF
TRBJ1-5	TRBD1	TRBV28	.	TGTGCCAGCCGCGGAGAGGGGGCGTCCAATCAGCCCCAGCATTTT	CASRGEGASNQPQHF
TRBJ2-5	TRBD2	TRBV7-9	.	TGTGCCAGCAACACACTGACTAGCGGGACACAAGAGACCCAGTACTTC	CASNTLTSGTQETQYF
TRBJ1-6	.	TRBV7-9	once	TGTGCCAGCAGGGTCCGGGGGGATTCTAATTCACCCCTCCACTTT	CASRVRGDSNSPLHF
TRBJ2-7	.	TRBV18	.	TGTGCCAGCTCAACACAACAGGTGCTGGACGAGCAGTACTTC	CASSTQQVLDEQYF
TRBJ2-1	TRBD2	TRBV5-1	.	TGCGCCAGCAGCCCCCCGGCTAGCGGAAACAATGAGCAGTTCTTC	CASSPPASGNNEQFF
TRBJ2-7	TRBD1	TRBV5-5	.	TGTGCCAGCAGCTTGAATGCCGGGACAGGTTTTGGGCACGAGCAGTACTTC	CASSLNAGTGFGHEQYF
TRBJ1-1	TRBD1	TRBV9	.	TGTGCCAGCAGCCCCAGACAGGGGGTCGGCCCTGAAGCTTTCTTT	CASSPRQGVGPEAFF
TRBJ1-5	.	TRBV23-1	.	TGCGCCAGCAGTCAATCTGGGGAGGCAGGAGAGAATCAGCCCCAGCATTTT	CASSQSGEAGENQPQHF